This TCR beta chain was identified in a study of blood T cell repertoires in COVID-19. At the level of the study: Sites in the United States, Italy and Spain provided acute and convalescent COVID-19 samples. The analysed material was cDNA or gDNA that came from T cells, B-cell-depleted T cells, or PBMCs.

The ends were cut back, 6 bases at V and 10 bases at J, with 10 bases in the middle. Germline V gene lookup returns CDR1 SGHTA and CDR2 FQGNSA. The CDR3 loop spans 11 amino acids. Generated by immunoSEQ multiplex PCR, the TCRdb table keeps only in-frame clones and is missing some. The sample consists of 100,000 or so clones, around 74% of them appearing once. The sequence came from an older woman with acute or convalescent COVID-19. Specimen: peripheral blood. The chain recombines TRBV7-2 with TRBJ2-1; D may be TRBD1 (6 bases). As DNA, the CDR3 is TGTGCCAGCAGTCCGAGGGGGGAGCAGTTCTTC. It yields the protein CASSPRGEQFF. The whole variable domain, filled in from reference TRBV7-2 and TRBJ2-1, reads GAGVSQSPSNKVTEKGKDVELRCDPISGHTALYWYRQSLGQGLEFLIYFQGNSAPDKSGLPSDRFSAERTGGSVSTLTIQRTQQEDSAVYLCASSPRGEQFFGPGTRLTVL.